The clone carrying this TCR beta chain came up a few times. Its antigen is unknown. The germline V gene encodes CDR1 LNHDA and CDR2 SQIVND (reference sequence). V lost 6 bases, J lost 2 bases, and 9 bases stayed unmatched. The CDR3 loop spans 15 amino acids. This sample is drawn from a study of beta chain features in type 1 diabetes. Expressed TCRB transcripts were sequenced because the isolated RNA had all been reverse transcribed beforehand. Average reads for naive, central memory and regulatory T cell samples were about 3.57 million. The method was immunoSEQ multiplex PCR; TCRdb's version includes in-frame clones alone and lacks a portion of them. The table shows fewer than 350,000 clones, with around 7.3% occurring only once. Whole-study results and caveats: Patients with type 1 diabetes carried fewer insertions and had more deletions at their VDJ junctions. The influence of HLA type on TCRB rearrangement stayed undetermined.

This receptor was identified in a young woman in good health. Sequencing was carried out using central memory CD4+ T cells from blood. The chain employs TRBV19 and TRBJ2-7; 8 positions agree with TRBD1. For the CDR3, the DNA is TGTGCCAGTAGCCTAGATGGACAGGGCGCCTACGAGCAGTACTTC. It specifies CASSLDGQGAYEQYF.